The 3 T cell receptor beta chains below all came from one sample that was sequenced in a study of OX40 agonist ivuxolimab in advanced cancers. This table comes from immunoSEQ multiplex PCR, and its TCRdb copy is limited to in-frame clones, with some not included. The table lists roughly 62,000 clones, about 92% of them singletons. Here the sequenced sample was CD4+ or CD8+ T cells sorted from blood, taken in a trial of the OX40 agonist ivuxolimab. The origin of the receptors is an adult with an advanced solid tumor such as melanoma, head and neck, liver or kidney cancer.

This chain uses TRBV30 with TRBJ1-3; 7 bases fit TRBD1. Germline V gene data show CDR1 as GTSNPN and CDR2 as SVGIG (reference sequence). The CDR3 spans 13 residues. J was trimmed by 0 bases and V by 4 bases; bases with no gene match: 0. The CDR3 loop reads CAWTGGSGNTIYF. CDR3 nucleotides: TGTGCCTGGACAGGGGGCTCTGGAAACACCATATATTTT.

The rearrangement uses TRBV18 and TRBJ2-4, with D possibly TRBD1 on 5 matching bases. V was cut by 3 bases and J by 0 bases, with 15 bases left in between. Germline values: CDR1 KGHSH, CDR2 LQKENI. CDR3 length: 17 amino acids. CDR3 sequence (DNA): TGTGCCAGCTCACCCAGACAGCTAGATCTAGCCAAAAACATTCAGTACTTC. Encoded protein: CASSPRQLDLAKNIQYF.

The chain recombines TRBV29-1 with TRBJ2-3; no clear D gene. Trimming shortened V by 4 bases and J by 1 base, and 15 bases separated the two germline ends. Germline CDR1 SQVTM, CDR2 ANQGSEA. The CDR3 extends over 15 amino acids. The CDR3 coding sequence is TGCAGCGTTGCCCTGGGTGAAGGGCGCACAGATACGCAGTATTTT. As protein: CSVALGEGRTDTQYF.